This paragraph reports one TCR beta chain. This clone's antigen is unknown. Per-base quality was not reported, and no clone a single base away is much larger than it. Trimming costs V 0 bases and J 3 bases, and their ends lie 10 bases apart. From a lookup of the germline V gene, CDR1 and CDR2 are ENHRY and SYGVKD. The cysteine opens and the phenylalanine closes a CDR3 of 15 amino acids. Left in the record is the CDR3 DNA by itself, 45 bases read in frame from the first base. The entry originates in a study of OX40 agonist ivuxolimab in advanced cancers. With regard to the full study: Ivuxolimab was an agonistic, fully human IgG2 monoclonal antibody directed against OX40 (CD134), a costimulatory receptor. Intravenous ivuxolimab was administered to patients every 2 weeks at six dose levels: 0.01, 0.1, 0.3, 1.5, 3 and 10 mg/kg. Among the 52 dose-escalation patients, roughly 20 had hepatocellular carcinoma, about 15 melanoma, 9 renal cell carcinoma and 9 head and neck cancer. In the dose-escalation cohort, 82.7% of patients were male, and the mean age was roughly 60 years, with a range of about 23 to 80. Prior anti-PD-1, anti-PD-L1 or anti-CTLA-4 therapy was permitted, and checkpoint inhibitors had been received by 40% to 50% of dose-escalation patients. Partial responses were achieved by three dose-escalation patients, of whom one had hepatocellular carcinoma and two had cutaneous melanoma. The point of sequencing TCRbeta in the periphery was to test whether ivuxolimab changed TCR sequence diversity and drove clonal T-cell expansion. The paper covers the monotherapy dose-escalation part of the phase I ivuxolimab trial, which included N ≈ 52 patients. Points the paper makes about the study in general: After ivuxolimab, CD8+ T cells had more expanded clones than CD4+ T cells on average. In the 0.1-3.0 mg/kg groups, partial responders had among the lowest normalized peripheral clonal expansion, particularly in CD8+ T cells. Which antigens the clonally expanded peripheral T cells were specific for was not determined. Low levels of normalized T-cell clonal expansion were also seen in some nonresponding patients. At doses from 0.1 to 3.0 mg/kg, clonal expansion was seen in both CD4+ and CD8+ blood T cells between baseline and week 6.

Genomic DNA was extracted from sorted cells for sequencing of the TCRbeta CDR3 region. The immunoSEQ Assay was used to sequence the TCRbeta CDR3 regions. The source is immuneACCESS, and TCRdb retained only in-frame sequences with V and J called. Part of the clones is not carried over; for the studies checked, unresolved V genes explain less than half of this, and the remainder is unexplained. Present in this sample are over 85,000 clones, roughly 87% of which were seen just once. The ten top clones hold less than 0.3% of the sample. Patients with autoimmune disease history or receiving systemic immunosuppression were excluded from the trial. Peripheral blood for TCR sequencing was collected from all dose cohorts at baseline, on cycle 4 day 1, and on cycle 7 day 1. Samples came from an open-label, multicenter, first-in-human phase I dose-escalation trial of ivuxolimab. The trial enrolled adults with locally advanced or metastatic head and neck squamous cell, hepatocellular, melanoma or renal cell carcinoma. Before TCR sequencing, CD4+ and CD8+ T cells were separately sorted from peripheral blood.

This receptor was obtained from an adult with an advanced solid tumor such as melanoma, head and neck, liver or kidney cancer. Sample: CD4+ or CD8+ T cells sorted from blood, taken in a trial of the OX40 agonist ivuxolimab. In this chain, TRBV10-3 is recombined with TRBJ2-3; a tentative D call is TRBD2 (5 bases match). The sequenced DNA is TGTGCCATCAGTGAGTCGAGGGAGAGTACAGATACGCAGTATTTT. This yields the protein CAISESRESTDTQYF.